This paragraph reports one TCR beta chain. The source of the sample is a study of blood T cell repertoires in COVID-19. Study at large: The analysed material was cDNA or gDNA that came from T cells, B-cell-depleted T cells, or PBMCs.

With V trimmed by 6 bases and J by 8 bases, 5 bases remained unmatched. The CDR3 runs 12 residues. Per the germline V gene, CDR1 is SNHLY and CDR2 is FYNNEI. TCRdb's copy holds only in-frame clones and misses some; the assay was immunoSEQ multiplex PCR. The table lists 70,000 to 85,000 clones, over 80% of them singletons. Sequencing used peripheral blood. The TCR comes from a human donor in a cohort sampled during active COVID-19. The J gene is TRBJ1-2, the V gene TRBV2, with 8 bases identical to TRBD1. This CDR3 reads CASRDRVGGYTF. The CDR3 region has the DNA TGTGCCAGCAGGGACAGGGTAGGGGGCTACACCTTC.